A single sample is the source of the 22 T cell receptor beta chains below, sequenced in a study of cytomegalovirus exposure and HLA in healthy donors (dated by TCRdb to about 2017). Library generation was performed with the immunoSEQ multiplex PCR assay. A mixture of 60 forward primers for TCR Vbeta segments and 13 reverse primers for TCR Jbeta segments was used in the multiplex PCR. The immuneACCESS repertoire file appears here via TCRdb, limited to in-frame rearrangements. These files lack a portion of the clones; in checked studies, under half of the deficit traces to unresolved V genes, and the cause of the others is not known. This sample lists roughly 180,000 clones; 75% to 85% were detected once. The ten largest clones add up to approximately 1.5% of the sample. Sequencing was carried out using PBMCs. These receptors were collected from a young woman in good health and CMV-seropositive.

As concerns this clone: The same CDR3 also results from other DNA sequences found in this sample. The genes are TRBV28 and TRBJ1-5; D might be TRBD1 (5 bases). CDR1 and CDR2 (germline): MDHEN, SYDVKM. Trimming removed 6 bases from V and 6 bases from J, with 15 bases in between. This CDR3 has 14 residues. The CDR3, as DNA: TGTGCCAGCAGCCTACTTCAGGGTAGTCAGCCCCAGCATTTT. Translated, it gives CASSLLQGSQPQHF. Variable domain in full (rest from reference TRBV28 and TRBJ1-5): DVKVTQSSRYLVKRTGEKVFLECVQDMDHENMFWYRQDPGLGLRLIYFSYDVKMKEKGDIPEGYSVSREKKERFSLILESASTNQTSMYLCASSLLQGSQPQHFGDGTRLSIL.

The chain has TRBV7-8 and TRBJ2-1, with D unclear. This CDR3 region has 15 residues. Germline V CDR1 and CDR2: SGHVS, FQNEAQ. Trimming left V 2 bases short and J 0 bases short, with 8 bases between. The CDR3 DNA reads as TGTGCCAGCAGCTTAACATCCTCCTCCTACAATGAGCAGTTCTTC. The encoded protein is CASSLTSSSYNEQFF.

The rearrangement uses TRBV19 and TRBJ2-3; weak D call: TRBD1 (6 bases). CDR3 length: 14 amino acids. Germline V gives CDR1 LNHDA, CDR2 SQIVND (reference sequence). V gave up 8 bases and J gave up 0 bases, with 12 bases separating them. The CDR3 DNA reads TGTGCCAGTCTGGACAGCGCTAGCACAGATACGCAGTATTTT. It codes for CASLDSASTDTQYF.

J is TRBJ1-2 and V is TRBV27; the match to TRBD1 covers 8 bases. Germline V gene lookup returns CDR1 MNHEY and CDR2 SMNVEV (reference sequence). With 6 bases clipped from V and 8 bases from J, the junction kept 5 bases outside the gene matches. This CDR3 is built from 12 residues. This CDR3 reads CASRGQAWGYTF. CDR3 nucleotides: TGTGCCAGCAGGGGACAGGCTTGGGGCTACACCTTC.

This clone was observed a few times. The chain uses TRBV10-3 and TRBJ1-2, with TRBD1 identical over 8 bases. V lost 6 bases and J lost 4; bases outside the gene matches: 4. The germline V gene encodes CDR1 ENHRY and CDR2 SYGVKD. This CDR3 has 13 residues. CDR3 in amino acids: CAISYGTGYGYTF. CDR3 DNA sequence: TGTGCCATCAGCTATGGGACAGGCTATGGCTACACCTTC.

The chain uses TRBV19 and TRBJ1-1, with unresolved D. The germline V gene has CDR1 LNHDA and CDR2 SQIVND (reference sequence). The CDR3 is made up of 15 amino acids. Trimming took 4 bases from V and 0 from J, leaving 12 bases between them. The CDR3 region has the DNA TGTGCCAGTAGTAGCAACTTCGCGATGAACACTGAAGCTTTCTTT. Protein: CASSSNFAMNTEAFF.

The rearrangement links TRBV10-3 to TRBJ2-7; TRBD1 matches at 9 bases. J lost 3 bases, V lost 7 bases, and 7 bases had no gene match. The germline V gene encodes CDR1 ENHRY and CDR2 SYGVKD. This CDR3 is built from 14 residues. The CDR3 DNA reads TGTGCCATCAAGCCGGGACAGGGCCTCTACGAGCAGTACTTC. Translating gives CAIKPGQGLYEQYF.

This clone was seen more than once but under ten times. V and J are TRBV6-5 and TRBJ2-6; D possibly corresponds to TRBD1 (6 bases). This CDR3 has 15 amino acids. The germline CDR1 and CDR2 sequences are MNHEY and SVGAGI. Trimming left V 4 bases short and J 4 bases short, with 11 bases between. The CDR3 loop reads CASSFQGSGANVLTF. CDR3 bases: TGTGCCAGCAGTTTCCAGGGGTCAGGGGCCAACGTCCTGACTTTC.

The V and J genes are TRBV7-8 and TRBJ2-1; 9 bases are shared with TRBD1. J was trimmed by 6 bases and V by 5 bases; bases with no gene match: 5. The CDR3 is made up of 14 amino acids. Germline CDR1 and CDR2: SGHVS and FQNEAQ. The CDR3 bases are TGTGCCAGCAGCCGCGGGACAGGGAGCAATGAGCAGTTCTTC. This gives the protein CASSRGTGSNEQFF.

CDR3 nucleotide sequence: TGTGCCAGCAGTTACGGTTCAAACACTGAAGCTTTCTTT. This gives the protein CASSYGSNTEAFF. The V gene is TRBV7-9, the J gene TRBJ1-1; D is undetermined. Trimming cost V 6 bases and J 2 bases, with 10 bases left between them. The CDR3 is 13 amino acids. CDR1 and CDR2 (germline): SEHNR, FQNEAQ (reference sequence).

V and J are TRBV2 and TRBJ2-7; D might be TRBD1 (7 bases). Germline V CDR1 and CDR2: SNHLY, FYNNEI. This CDR3 is built from 15 residues. Between the trimmed V and J ends, which lost 7 bases and 4 bases, there was a span of 20 bases. The CDR3 loop is CASTQGDWKEYEQYF. For the CDR3, the DNA is TGTGCCAGCACGCAGGGGGACTGGAAAGAATACGAGCAGTACTTC.

J is TRBJ1-4 and V is TRBV6-1; D is possibly TRBD1 (6 bases). V was shortened by 4 bases and J by 0 bases, with 12 bases between the two germline ends. The CDR3 has 16 amino acids. CDR1 is MNHNS and CDR2 is SASEGT in the germline V gene. CDR3 DNA: TGTGCCAGCAGTGGAGGGACACCCGCAACTAATGAAAAACTGTTTTTT. Translating gives CASSGGTPATNEKLFF.

The chain is built from TRBV27 and TRBJ1-2, with a tentative D call TRBD1 (5 bases). CDR1 and CDR2 (germline): MNHEY, SMNVEV (reference sequence). Trimming stripped 7 bases from V and 10 bases from J, with 22 bases between. This CDR3 contains 14 residues. CDR3 sequence: CASTDMGPGGTYTF. In DNA, the CDR3 is TGTGCCAGCACCGATATGGGGCCCGGGGGTACCTACACCTTC.

This clone was seen more than once but under ten times. The chain is built from TRBV2 and TRBJ2-7, with TRBD2 matching over 10 bases. CDR3 length: 15 amino acids. The J segment lost 3 bases and the V segment lost 8 bases, leaving 10 bases of the junction unmatched. Germline V gives CDR1 SNHLY, CDR2 FYNNEI. This CDR3 reads CASLFSTSGIYEQYF. The DNA for the CDR3 is TGTGCCAGCCTCTTCTCCACTAGCGGGATCTACGAGCAGTACTTC.

This sequence joins TRBV29-1 and TRBJ2-3, with 9 bases that match TRBD2. J lost 2 bases, V lost 7 bases, and 7 bases had no gene match. The CDR3 length is 14 residues. Germline CDR1 and CDR2: SQVTM and ANQGSEA. This CDR3 reads CSGGGGRATDTQYF. In DNA form, the CDR3 reads TGCAGCGGGGGTGGCGGGAGGGCCACAGATACGCAGTATTTT.

V usage is TRBV6-1 and J usage is TRBJ2-7; the match to TRBD2 covers 8 bases. The V gene end was trimmed by 7 bases and the J gene end by 1 base; junction bases not matched to a gene: 9. This CDR3 region has 15 residues. CDR1 MNHNS and CDR2 SASEGT come from the germline V gene. The CDR3 sequence: CASTRAGELSYEQYF. The CDR3 region has the DNA TGTGCCAGCACCAGAGCGGGGGAATTATCCTACGAGCAGTACTTC.

The V and J genes are TRBV10-3 and TRBJ1-2, with D perhaps matching TRBD1 (5 bases). The CDR3 contains 14 residues. V was trimmed by 8 bases and J by 3 bases, leaving 16 bases between them. In germline, CDR1 is ENHRY, CDR2 SYGVKD. The DNA for the CDR3 is TGTGCCATCGGGGGGGAAGCGGGCGACTATGGCTACACCTTC. It specifies CAIGGEAGDYGYTF.

The rearrangement links TRBV6-1 to TRBJ2-5, with 12 bases fitting TRBD1. The germline CDR1 and CDR2 sequences are MNHNS and SASEGT. V shed 4 bases, J shed 2 bases, and the junction held 8 bases outside the gene matches. This CDR3 has 17 residues. CDR3: CASSVTGTGGVQETQYF. In DNA, the CDR3 is TGTGCCAGCAGTGTTACCGGGACAGGGGGCGTTCAAGAGACCCAGTACTTC.

V is TRBV6-5 and J is TRBJ2-7; D is unresolved. This CDR3 is built from 13 residues. The ends were cut back, 0 bases at V and 3 bases at J, with 6 bases in the middle. Germline CDR1 MNHEY, CDR2 SVGAGI. CDR3 nucleotides: TGTGCCAGCAGTTACTCTGTCATCTACGAGCAGTACTTC. This gives the protein CASSYSVIYEQYF.

This chain links TRBV11-2 with TRBJ2-2, with 8 bases aligning to TRBD2. V dropped 5 bases and J dropped 6; count of bases not matched to a gene: 8. Germline assignment: CDR1 SGHAT and CDR2 FQNNGV. The CDR3 runs 15 residues. The CDR3 reads CASSAGTRFAGELFF. In nucleotides, the CDR3 is TGTGCCAGCAGCGCCGGGACTAGATTTGCCGGGGAGCTGTTTTTT.

The rearrangement uses TRBV7-9 and TRBJ2-2, with TRBD2 as a possible D gene (5 bases). Germline-derived CDR1 and CDR2 are SEHNR and FQNEAQ (reference sequence). V lost 5 bases and J lost 5, with 6 bases in between. The CDR3 has 12 residues. DNA of the CDR3: TGTGCCAGCAGCCGGAGGACCGGGGAGCTGTTTTTT. It codes for CASSRRTGELFF.

This clone was counted once. The chain is built from TRBV7-2 and TRBJ1-1; 7 bases fit TRBD1. There are 14 residues in the CDR3. Per the germline V gene, CDR1 is SGHTA and CDR2 is FQGNSA. V dropped 5 bases and J dropped 2; count of bases not matched to a gene: 5. The CDR3 loop reads CASSLGTVNTEAFF. The CDR3 nucleotides read TGTGCCAGCAGCCTAGGGACAGTTAACACTGAAGCTTTCTTT. Combining the CDR3 with reference TRBV7-2 and TRBJ1-1 gives the whole variable domain GAGVSQSPSNKVTEKGKDVELRCDPISGHTALYWYRQSLGQGLEFLIYFQGNSAPDKSGLPSDRFSAERTGGSVSTLTIQRTQQEDSAVYLCASSLGTVNTEAFFGQGTRLTVV.